This entry lists 5 T cell receptor beta chains sequenced from one sample in a study of CD8 T cell repertoires and HIV-1 epitope variants. The antigens of these receptors remain unknown. Produced via immunoSEQ multiplex PCR; TCRdb's table is partial and in-frame only. Found here are some 7,300 clones, around three fifths of them singletons; the top ten hold approximately 40%. The sequencing input was cultured CD8+ T cells derived from PBMCs. These receptors all stem from a male donor with HIV.

This chain joins TRBV27 and TRBJ2-5; D is perhaps TRBD1 or TRBD2 (6 bases each). The CDR3 is 18 amino acids. Germline V gene sequence: CDR1 MNHEY, CDR2 SMNVEV (reference sequence). V lost 0 bases to trimming and J lost 3 bases, with 20 bases between them. This CDR3 reads CASSLSPAQGGVEETQYF. In DNA, the CDR3 is TGTGCCAGCAGTTTATCACCAGCACAGGGCGGGGTAGAAGAGACCCAGTACTTC.

This chain links TRBV7-8 with TRBJ2-7; D uncertain. The V end lost 4 bases, the J end lost 7 bases, and 14 bases lay between the germline ends. CDR1 is SGHVS, CDR2 FQNEAQ, per germline. CDR3 length: 13 amino acids. CDR3 nucleotide sequence: TGTGCCAGCAGCTCTGAGGTCACCGAGGAGCAGTACTTC. Translating it yields CASSSEVTEEQYF.

The V gene is TRBV28, the J gene TRBJ2-7, with 9 bases lining up with TRBD1. The CDR3 totals 13 residues. Looked up from germline, CDR1 is MDHEN and CDR2 is SYDVKM. The V and J ends lost 4 bases and 2 bases, in that order; junction bases with no gene match: 0. The CDR3 nucleotides are TGTGCCAGCAGTTGGGACAGGGCCTACGAGCAGTACTTC. This sequence encodes CASSWDRAYEQYF.

A word on this clone: The junction does not match germline at one end; this may be a read error. The chain combines TRBV7-9 with TRBJ2-2, with 8 bases lining up with TRBD2. The V gene's germline CDR1 is SEHNR and CDR2 FQNEAQ (reference sequence). The CDR3 loop spans 17 amino acids. The CDR3 loop is CASSLARGAWNAGELFF. DNA for the CDR3: TGTGCCAGCAGCTTAGCGCGGGGGGCGTGGAACGCCGGGGAGCTGTTTTTT.

This clone has a handful of counts. The chain links TRBV27 to TRBJ2-7; 7 bases fit TRBD1. The ends lost 5 bases at V and 3 bases at J; junction bases unmatched: 4. The germline gives CDR1 MNHEY, CDR2 SMNVEV (reference sequence). The length of the CDR3 is 13 residues. The CDR3 reads CASSAGTVYEQYF. The CDR3 DNA reads as TGTGCCAGCAGTGCCGGGACAGTCTACGAGCAGTACTTC.